A single sample gave rise to the 20 T cell receptor beta chains below, sequenced in a study of shared clonotypes between healthy human individuals. Clones were sequenced by immunoSEQ multiplex PCR, and TCRdb holds only the in-frame ones, with some missing. The profile shows about half a million clones, 81% of them singletons. Sequencing was performed on PBMCs. The receptors come from a middle-aged woman in good health. Some clones in this sample may be carry-over from other donors' samples.

The rearrangement uses TRBV27 and TRBJ1-5; no firm D call. Per germline, CDR1 MNHEY and CDR2 SMNVEV (reference sequence). The V and J ends lost 2 bases and 6 bases respectively, with 8 bases between them. This CDR3 has 13 residues. CDR3 region: CASSLMGSQPQHF. CDR3 DNA sequence: TGTGCCAGCAGTTTAATGGGGAGTCAGCCCCAGCATTTT.

The chain couples TRBV27 to TRBJ2-6; D not certain. The CDR3 covers 15 residues. The V end was cut by 6 bases, the J end by 4 bases, with 13 bases between. Germline V gene lookup returns CDR1 MNHEY and CDR2 SMNVEV (reference sequence). CDR3 in DNA: TGTGCCAGCAGGTCACCCTCTGGGGGGGCCAACGTCCTGACTTTC. Its protein product is CASRSPSGGANVLTF.

This chain connects TRBV7-9 to TRBJ2-3; 7 bases are a match to TRBD1. J gave up 10 bases and V 3 bases, and 7 bases lay outside the gene matches. The germline CDR1 and CDR2 sequences are SEHNR and FQNEAQ (reference sequence). The CDR3 runs to 13 residues. CDR3 DNA: TGTGCCAGCAGCTTGGCCTTCCAGGGGGCGCAGTATTTT. Translating it yields CASSLAFQGAQYF.

The chain couples TRBV27 to TRBJ2-7; D may be TRBD1 or TRBD2 (5 bases each). Germline V gene data show CDR1 as MNHEY and CDR2 as SMNVEV (reference sequence). V was pared by 5 bases and J by 7 bases, with 12 bases between. The CDR3 has 12 residues. The CDR3 region is CASSIRGAEQYF. As DNA, the CDR3 is TGTGCCAGCAGTATCCGGGGCGCGGAGCAGTACTTC.

This chain links TRBV5-4 with TRBJ1-3; no clear D. V lost 0 bases and J lost 0, with 4 bases in between. In germline, CDR1 is SGHNT, CDR2 YYREEE (reference sequence). The CDR3 consists of 14 residues. DNA for the CDR3: TGTGCCAGCAGCTTGGCGACCTCTGGAAACACCATATATTTT. Residues: CASSLATSGNTIYF.

This clone was found once. J is TRBJ2-5 and V is TRBV10-3; D tentatively reads TRBD1 or TRBD2 (5 bases each). The germline V gene has CDR1 ENHRY and CDR2 SYGVKD. The CDR3 consists of 14 residues. Trimming shortened V by 6 bases and J by 2 bases, and 13 bases separated the two germline ends. CDR3 amino acids: CAIRPGTAQETQYF. The CDR3 DNA is TGTGCCATCAGGCCAGGGACCGCACAAGAGACCCAGTACTTC.

V gene TRBV11-2 combines with J gene TRBJ2-3; TRBD1 or TRBD2 may be the D gene (5 bases each). V was cut by 3 bases and J by 4 bases, with 8 bases left in between. This CDR3 comprises 13 residues. Germline-derived CDR1 and CDR2 are SGHAT and FQNNGV. The CDR3 spells CASSLGEADTQYF. The CDR3 bases are TGTGCCAGCAGCTTGGGGGAAGCAGATACGCAGTATTTT.

The genes are TRBV28 and TRBJ1-2, with 7 bases lining up with TRBD1. Per germline, CDR1 MDHEN and CDR2 SYDVKM. V lost 5 bases, J lost 1 base, and 4 bases stayed unmatched. The CDR3 has 14 residues. The DNA for the CDR3 is TGTGCCAGCAGTCGGGACAGCATTAACTATGGCTACACCTTC. It specifies CASSRDSINYGYTF.

This clone occurred a few times. V gene TRBV2 combines with J gene TRBJ1-3; 8 bases fit TRBD1. The CDR3 covers 15 residues. Per germline, CDR1 SNHLY and CDR2 FYNNEI. J was trimmed by 1 base and V by 7 bases; bases with no gene match: 6. The CDR3 nucleotides read TGTGCCAGCACGTCGGGGACAGGATCTGGAAACACCATATATTTT. Its translation: CASTSGTGSGNTIYF.

Remarks on this clone: The likely explanation is a read error, given a far larger clone one base away. The CDR3 DNA is TGTGCCAGCAGTGAAGCGCAGACGAGAACGAAAGAGACCCAGTACTTC. Translated: CASSEAQTRTKETQYF. The rearrangement links TRBV6-1 to TRBJ2-5; D remains ambiguous. CDR3 length: 16 residues. Germline V gives CDR1 MNHNS, CDR2 SASEGT. V lost 0 bases, J lost 3 bases, and 14 bases lay in between.

As for this clone: Other nucleotide sequences in the sample specify the same CDR3. The genes are TRBV30 and TRBJ1-3; no firm D call. The germline CDR1 and CDR2 sequences are GTSNPN and SVGIG (reference sequence). There are 12 residues in the CDR3. The ends were cut back, 3 bases at V and 0 bases at J, with 3 bases in the middle. The CDR3 is CAWRGSGNTIYF. As DNA, the CDR3 is TGTGCCTGGAGGGGCTCTGGAAACACCATATATTTT.

V gene TRBV28 combines with J gene TRBJ2-7; no clear D. This CDR3 is built from 10 residues. V dropped 8 bases and J dropped 3 bases, with 5 bases sitting between them. Germline values: CDR1 MDHEN, CDR2 SYDVKM. The CDR3 DNA reads TGTGCCAGCGGGAACTACGAGCAGTACTTC. Translating it yields CASGNYEQYF.

CDR3 coding DNA: TGTGCCAGCAGTTCCGGGACTAGTCCCGCCGGGGAGCTGTTTTTT. Translation: CASSSGTSPAGELFF. The chain couples TRBV5-4 to TRBJ2-2, with 8 nucleotides matching TRBD2. The CDR3 spans 15 residues. Trimming removed 5 bases from V and 6 bases from J; junction bases left unmatched: 9. Germline loops: CDR1 SGHNT, CDR2 YYREEE (reference sequence).

The chain is built from TRBV29-1 and TRBJ1-4, with no clear D. The ends were cut back, 2 bases at V and 11 bases at J, with 18 bases in the middle. The CDR3 loop spans 14 amino acids. In germline, CDR1 is SQVTM, CDR2 ANQGSEA. The CDR3 DNA is TGCAGCGTTGAACAACCCTGGGCTGGTAGGAAACTGTTTTTT. This translates into CSVEQPWAGRKLFF.

This rearrangement joins TRBV9 to TRBJ1-3; D not resolved. Germline-derived CDR1 and CDR2 are SGDLS and YYNGEE. This CDR3 is 15 amino acids long. V lost 0 bases and J lost 0, with 7 bases in between. As DNA, the CDR3 is TGTGCCAGCAGCGTAGCGGCGGACTCTGGAAACACCATATATTTT. Translation: CASSVAADSGNTIYF.

This clone was detected many times. This chain uses TRBV10-2 with TRBJ2-1, with 13 nucleotides matching TRBD2. Germline CDR1 is WSHSY and CDR2 is SAAADI. The CDR3 spans 17 residues. V shed 3 bases, J shed 12 bases, and the junction held 14 bases outside the gene matches. In nucleotides, the CDR3 is TGCGCCAGCAGTGATCCTGGACTAGCGGGAGATAGCGGGAGGCAGTTCTTC. Its protein product is CASSDPGLAGDSGRQFF.

The chain joins TRBV11-1 to TRBJ1-2; TRBD1 might be the D (5 bases). Germline V CDR1 and CDR2: SGHAT, FQDESV (reference sequence). V shed 5 bases and J shed 7 bases, with 17 bases lying between them. The CDR3 spans 14 residues. CDR3 nucleotides: TGTGCCAGCAGCAGCTCCGGGACTAACCTTGGCTACACCTTC. This translates into CASSSSGTNLGYTF.

This clone was observed once. A far larger clone is one base from this, pointing to a likely read error. The chain links TRBV6-6 to TRBJ1-2, with D uncertain. Germline V gene data show CDR1 as MNHNY and CDR2 as SVGAGI (reference sequence). The CDR3 is 15 residues long. V was pared by 1 base and J by 6 bases, with 15 bases between. The CDR3 DNA is TGTGCCAGCAGTTACTTCTCAGTGCACCAGAATGGCTACACCTTC. It translates to CASSYFSVHQNGYTF.

The chain employs TRBV5-1 and TRBJ2-1, with 14 bases identical to TRBD2. Germline V gene lookup returns CDR1 SGHRS and CDR2 YFSETQ. The CDR3 sequence is 17 residues long. The ends lost 2 bases at V and 8 bases at J; junction bases unmatched: 9. The CDR3 region is CASSFGGTSGSIDEQFF. CDR3 coding DNA: TGCGCCAGCAGCTTCGGGGGGACTAGCGGGAGTATCGATGAGCAGTTCTTC.

In DNA, the CDR3 is TGTGCCAGCAGCCCCGCTCGGGGAGGGGGTGGAAGGGGTGAGCAGTTCTTC. It translates to CASSPARGGGGRGEQFF. V and J are TRBV5-4 and TRBJ2-1; D is possibly TRBD2 (7 bases). Germline values: CDR1 SGHNT, CDR2 YYREEE (reference sequence). The CDR3 spans 17 residues. Trimming left V 4 bases short and J 9 bases short, with 26 bases between.